These T cell receptor beta chains were read from a single sample in a study of identifying expanded T cells in peripheral blood. Repertoires were generated with immunoSEQ multiplex PCR, while TCRdb's copy carries only in-frame clones and drops some. The sample carries 100,000 to 110,000 clones, about 87% recorded once. The sequenced sample consisted of blood. The receptor source for this set is a person aged 18-70 years in good health. Both conserved end residues are part of each CDR3. Fields, in order: D gene, J gene, clone size, V gene, CDR3 DNA, CDR3 protein. D genes are given only for firm matches. Clone sizes are given selectively: once, few, many, or a class where the clone is expanded.

. | TRBJ2-2 | few | TRBV5-6 | TGTGCCAGCAGCTTAGGCGGGGTTCGCACCGGGGAGCTGTTTTTT | CASSLGGVRTGELFF
TRBD2 | TRBJ2-1 | . | TRBV11-3 | TGTGCCAGCAGCTTAGGCCTAGCGGGAGGATACAATGAGCAGTTCTTC | CASSLGLAGGYNEQFF
TRBD1 | TRBJ1-2 | . | TRBV30 | TGTGCCTGGAGGAAAAGGGACAGGGACGGTGGCTACACCTTC | CAWRKRDRDGGYTF
TRBD1 | TRBJ1-5 | . | TRBV6-1 | TGTGCCAGCAGAGACGGACAGGGCCGCAATCAGCCCCAGCATTTT | CASRDGQGRNQPQHF
. | TRBJ1-4 | . | TRBV7-9 | TGTGCCAGCAGCTTAGCGAACAGAAATGAAAAACTGTTTTTT | CASSLANRNEKLFF
. | TRBJ1-5 | . | TRBV27 | TGTGCCAGCAGGATGTCGAGCAATCAGCCCCAGCATTTT | CASRMSSNQPQHF
. | TRBJ2-1 | . | TRBV5-1 | TGCGCCAGCAGCTTGGTCGCGGACTACTCCTACAATGAGCAGTTCTTC | CASSLVADYSYNEQFF
TRBD2 | TRBJ2-5 | . | TRBV2 | TGTGCCAGCAGCCCCCTCCCAGCGGGGGGTGGTGAGACCCAGTACTTC | CASSPLPAGGGETQYF
. | TRBJ1-2 | . | TRBV4-2 | TGTGCCAGCAGCCAAGATCGGGCAGGGCGCCTATTAGGCTACACCTTC | CASSQDRAGRLLGYTF
. | TRBJ1-2 | . | TRBV2 | TGTGCCAGCAGTGACCCAGGGCTTAACTATGGCTACACCTTC | CASSDPGLNYGYTF
. | TRBJ2-5 | . | TRBV19 | TGTGCCAGTGCAACCGGGGGTACGAAGACCCAGTACTTC | CASATGGTKTQYF
. | TRBJ1-1 | . | TRBV11-3 | TGTGCCAGCAGCTCATCACCCCTAAAAGCTTTCTTT | CASSSSPLKAFF
. | TRBJ1-5 | . | TRBV4-1 | TGCGCCAGCAGCCACGATTTGGTTACGCAGCCCCAGCATTTT | CASSHDLVTQPQHF
. | TRBJ2-7 | . | TRBV10-3 | TGTGCCATCAGTGACGGTTACGGGAGCTCCTACGAGCAGTACTTC | CAISDGYGSSYEQYF
. | TRBJ1-1 | . | TRBV19 | TGTGCCAGTAGTATAGATCTAAGGACCACCACTGAAGCTTTCTTT | CASSIDLRTTTEAFF
TRBD2 | TRBJ2-7 | . | TRBV7-2 | TGTGCCAGCAGCTTATTGGTGTGGGGAGCGGGAGGATCCGAGCAGTACTTC | CASSLLVWGAGGSEQYF
. | TRBJ1-2 | . | TRBV25-1 | TGTGCCAGCAGTGAAGAGGGCCCAGGGTACTATGGCTACACCTTC | CASSEEGPGYYGYTF
TRBD2 | TRBJ2-7 | . | TRBV18 | TGTGCCAGCTCACCGCAGACTAGCGGGAGGGCCGGTAGTTCGAACGAGCAGTACTTC | CASSPQTSGRAGSSNEQYF
. | TRBJ1-1 | once | TRBV7-9 | TGTGCCAGCACCCGGGGGTCCCGACAGACTGAAGCTTTCTTT | CASTRGSRQTEAFF
TRBD1 | TRBJ2-5 | once | TRBV6-5 | TGTGCCAGCAGTTTAGGGTTGGTGGGACAGGGGGAGACCCAGTACTTC | CASSLGLVGQGETQYF
TRBD1 | TRBJ1-5 | . | TRBV28 | TGTGCCAGCACTCAGGGGGGCCCAAGCAATCAGCCCCAGCATTTT | CASTQGGPSNQPQHF
. | TRBJ1-1 | once | TRBV5-1 | TGCGCCAGCAGCTTCGGAGGGGAGAACACTGAAGCTTTCTTT | CASSFGGENTEAFF
TRBD1 | TRBJ1-3 | . | TRBV15 | TGTGCCACCAGCAGAGAGGGACAGGGGGTATCTGGAAACACCATATATTTT | CATSREGQGVSGNTIYF
. | TRBJ2-7 | . | TRBV4-1 | TGCGCCAGCAGCCAAGGGCCAGGGGACCCCTACGAGCAGTACTTC | CASSQGPGDPYEQYF
TRBD2 | TRBJ2-1 | . | TRBV7-3 | TGTGCCAGCAGCTTAAGGGTCCGAGCGGGAGGGTCTTACAATGAGCAGTTCTTC | CASSLRVRAGGSYNEQFF
TRBD2 | TRBJ2-4 | once | TRBV6-1 | TGTGCCAGCAGTGAAGCCCAGAGCGGGATCGGGGCCAAAAACATTCAGTACTTC | CASSEAQSGIGAKNIQYF
. | TRBJ1-5 | . | TRBV18 | TGTGCCAGCTCACCGCAAGGGGGCAATCAGCCCCAGCATTTT | CASSPQGGNQPQHF